Described below is a single T cell receptor (beta chain) sequence and its context. The data are from a study of blood T cells in healthy people across ages. Then a second PCR, running about 6 to 11 cycles, was carried out with a sample-barcoded 5' primer and a J-beta primer mix. TCRdb processed the 5' RACE reads anew with MiXCR; each CDR3 protein has one entry. The sample has about 1.1 million distinct CDR3 sequences, 35% to 45% seen once; the top ten hold around 14%. The germline CDR1 and CDR2 sequences are ENHRY and SYGVKD. The junction had 16 bases not matched to a gene; V was cut back by 6 bases and J by 2 bases. This CDR3 contains 18 residues.

V and J are TRBV10-3 and TRBJ2-7, with TRBD1 matching 10 bases. The clonotype originates from a man aged 18 to 30 in good health. Sequencing used blood. The CDR3 is CAISRTIPEGTGAYEQYF. CDR3 in DNA: TGTGCCATCAGCCGAACAATACCCGAAGGGACAGGGGCCTACGAGCAGTACTTC.